The T cell receptor beta chain described here comes from a study of blood T cell repertoires in COVID-19. Study as a whole: The United States, Italy and Spain provided the acute and convalescent COVID-19 samples.

Using immunoSEQ multiplex PCR, the repertoire was profiled, and TCRdb retains in-frame clones only, with some absent. The sample has 150,000 or so clones, roughly four fifths seen once. The sample consisted of peripheral blood. The clonotype was recovered from a woman of 80 years or more with active or convalescent COVID-19.

In DNA form, the CDR3 reads TGCGCCAGCAGCTTGAGGACAGGGGCCTCGGGGAATGAGCAGTTCTTC. This codes for CASSLRTGASGNEQFF. V and J are TRBV5-1 and TRBJ2-1; 9 positions match TRBD1. Germline V gene sequence: CDR1 SGHRS, CDR2 YFSETQ. This CDR3 spans 16 amino acids. Trimming at V came to 1 base and at J to 7 bases, leaving 9 bases not matched to a gene. Combining the CDR3 with reference TRBV5-1 and TRBJ2-1 gives the whole variable domain KAGVTQTPRYLIKTRGQQVTLSCSPISGHRSVSWYQQTPGQGLQFLFEYFSETQRNKGNFPGRFSGRQFSNSRSEMNVSTLELGDSALYLCASSLRTGASGNEQFFGPGTRLTVL.